These T cell receptor beta chains were read from a single sample in a study of OX40 agonist ivuxolimab in advanced cancers. Method: immunoSEQ multiplex PCR; TCRdb's copy keeps in-frame clones and lacks some. The repertoire holds around 80,000 clones, with roughly four fifths as singletons. The specimen comprised CD4+ or CD8+ T cells sorted from blood, sampled in a trial of the OX40 agonist ivuxolimab. Source of these receptors: an adult with an advanced solid tumor such as melanoma, head and neck, liver or kidney cancer. Both conserved end residues are part of each CDR3. The order of the fields is clone size, D gene, V gene, J gene, CDR3 DNA, CDR3 protein. D genes are given only for firm matches. Some rows mark clone size as missing; the rest say once, few, many or name a class of expanded clone.

size: once; D: TRBD2; V: TRBV6-1; J: TRBJ2-7; DNA: TGTGCCAGCAGTGAAAGAACTAGCGGGTGGAACTCCTACGAGCAGTACTTC; CDR3: CASSERTSGWNSYEQYF
size: NA; D: NA; V: TRBV18; J: TRBJ2-7; DNA: TGTGCCAGCTCACCATCCAGCGGCGAGCAGTACTTC; CDR3: CASSPSSGEQYF
size: NA; D: NA; V: TRBV6-5; J: TRBJ2-5; DNA: TGTGCCAGCAGTTACTCGTACAGACAAGAGACCCAGTACTTC; CDR3: CASSYSYRQETQYF
size: NA; D: NA; V: TRBV25-1; J: TRBJ2-1; DNA: TGTGCCAGCAGTGATACCGGGACCCCTTGGGGTGAGCAGTTCTTC; CDR3: CASSDTGTPWGEQFF
size: NA; D: NA; V: TRBV5-4; J: TRBJ2-7; DNA: TGTGCCAGCAGCTTGAAAGACCGACCCTCCTCCTACGAGCAGTACTTC; CDR3: CASSLKDRPSSYEQYF
size: NA; D: TRBD1; V: TRBV2; J: TRBJ1-6; DNA: TGTGCCAGCAGTCCTACTCTCCCGACAGGGGGAGATTCACCCCTCCACTTT; CDR3: CASSPTLPTGGDSPLHF
size: NA; D: NA; V: TRBV27; J: TRBJ1-5; DNA: TGTGCCAGCAGTTCGGCCGGGCCCCGTAGCAATCAGCCCCAGCATTTT; CDR3: CASSSAGPRSNQPQHF
size: once; D: TRBD1; V: TRBV7-2; J: TRBJ2-1; DNA: TGTGCCAGCAGCTTATATGAGGGGGCCACTGAGCAGTTCTTC; CDR3: CASSLYEGATEQFF
size: NA; D: NA; V: TRBV28; J: TRBJ1-2; DNA: TGTGCCAGCAGTGGTGCGGAGGGGACAAACTATGGCTACACCTTC; CDR3: CASSGAEGTNYGYTF
size: NA; D: TRBD1; V: TRBV5-1; J: TRBJ2-7; DNA: TGCGCCAGCAGCCGACAGGGCAGCTCCTACGAGCAGTACTTC; CDR3: CASSRQGSSYEQYF
size: NA; D: NA; V: TRBV28; J: TRBJ2-7; DNA: TGTGCCAGCAGCTTCCCCCACAGGGCCTACGAGCAGTACTTC; CDR3: CASSFPHRAYEQYF
size: once; D: TRBD2; V: TRBV5-6; J: TRBJ2-3; DNA: TGTGCCAGCAGCTTGCTAGCGGGAGGTGAGGATACGCAGTATTTT; CDR3: CASSLLAGGEDTQYF
size: NA; D: TRBD1; V: TRBV11-2; J: TRBJ2-1; DNA: TGTGCCAGCAGCTTAGTTGACTACTCCCTGGGACAGGGAGGCAATGAGCAGTTCTTC; CDR3: CASSLVDYSLGQGGNEQFF
size: NA; D: NA; V: TRBV7-8; J: TRBJ2-2; DNA: TGTGCCAGCAGCTCGAGGGCCACCGGGGAGCTGTTTTTT; CDR3: CASSSRATGELFF
size: NA; D: NA; V: TRBV30; J: TRBJ2-1; DNA: TGTGCCTGGAAGGGGTCCGCGGTCGGTGAGCAGTTCTTC; CDR3: CAWKGSAVGEQFF
size: NA; D: NA; V: TRBV9; J: TRBJ2-7; DNA: TGTGCCAGCAGCGTAGGAGGGGGAAGCATTACGCAGTACTTC; CDR3: CASSVGGGSITQYF
size: NA; D: TRBD1; V: TRBV28; J: TRBJ1-3; DNA: TGTGCCAGCACCAAGGACAGGGCTATTTCTGGAAACACCATATATTTT; CDR3: CASTKDRAISGNTIYF
size: NA; D: NA; V: TRBV7-9; J: TRBJ1-4; DNA: TGTGCCAGCAGCTCCCGGAATAATGAAAAACTGTTTTTT; CDR3: CASSSRNNEKLFF
size: NA; D: NA; V: TRBV29-1; J: TRBJ2-3; DNA: TGCAGCGTTGGGCCGATCAGTACAGGGGATACGCAGTATTTT; CDR3: CSVGPISTGDTQYF
size: NA; D: TRBD1; V: TRBV7-8; J: TRBJ2-7; DNA: TGTGCCAGCGGACAGGGGCGCTACGAGCAGTACTTC; CDR3: CASGQGRYEQYF
size: NA; D: NA; V: TRBV5-1; J: TRBJ2-7; DNA: TGCGCCAGCAGCTTACAACAGGGCTACGAGCAGTACTTC; CDR3: CASSLQQGYEQYF
size: NA; D: TRBD1; V: TRBV10-1; J: TRBJ2-3; DNA: TGCGCCAGCAGTGAGTCGGCCTTACAGGGGGTAAATACGCAGTATTTT; CDR3: CASSESALQGVNTQYF